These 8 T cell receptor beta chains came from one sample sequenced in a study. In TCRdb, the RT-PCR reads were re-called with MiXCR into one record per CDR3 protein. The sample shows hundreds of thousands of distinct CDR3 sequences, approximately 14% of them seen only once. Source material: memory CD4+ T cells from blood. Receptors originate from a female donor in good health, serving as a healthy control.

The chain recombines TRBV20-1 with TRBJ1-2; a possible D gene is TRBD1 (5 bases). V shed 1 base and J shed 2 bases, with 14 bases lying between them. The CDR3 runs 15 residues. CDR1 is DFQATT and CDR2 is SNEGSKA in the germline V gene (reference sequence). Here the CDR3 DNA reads TGCAGTGCTAGAGGGGGCCTGGGGTCGAACTATGGCTACACCTTC. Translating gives CSARGGLGSNYGYTF.

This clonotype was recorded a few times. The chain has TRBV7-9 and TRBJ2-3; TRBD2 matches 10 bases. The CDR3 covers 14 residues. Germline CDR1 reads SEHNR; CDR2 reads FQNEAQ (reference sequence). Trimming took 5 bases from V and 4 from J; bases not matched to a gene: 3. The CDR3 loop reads CASSPGTSADTQYF. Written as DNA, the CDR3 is TGTGCCAGCAGCCCCGGGACTAGCGCAGATACGCAGTATTTT.

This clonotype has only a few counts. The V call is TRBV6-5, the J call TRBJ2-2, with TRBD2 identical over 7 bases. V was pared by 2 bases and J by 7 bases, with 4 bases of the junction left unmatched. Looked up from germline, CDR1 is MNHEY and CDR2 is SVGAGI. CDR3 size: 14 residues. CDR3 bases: TGTGCCAGCAGTTACGGGGGGGTGAACGGGGAGCTGTTTTTT. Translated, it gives CASSYGGVNGELFF.

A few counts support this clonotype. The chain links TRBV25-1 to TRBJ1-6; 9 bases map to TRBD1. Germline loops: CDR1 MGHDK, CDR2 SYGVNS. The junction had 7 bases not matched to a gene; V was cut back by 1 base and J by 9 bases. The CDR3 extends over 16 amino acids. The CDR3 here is CASSELGDRATSPLHF. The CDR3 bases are TGTGCCAGCAGTGAATTAGGGGACAGGGCGACTTCACCCCTCCACTTT.

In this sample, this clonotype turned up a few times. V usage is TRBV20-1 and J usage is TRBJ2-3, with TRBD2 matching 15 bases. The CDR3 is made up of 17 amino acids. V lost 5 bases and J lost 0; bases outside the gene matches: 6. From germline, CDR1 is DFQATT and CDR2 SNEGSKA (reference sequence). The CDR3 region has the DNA TGCAGTGCTTGGACTAGCGGGAGGGCCGGGAGCACAGATACGCAGTATTTT. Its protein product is CSAWTSGRAGSTDTQYF.

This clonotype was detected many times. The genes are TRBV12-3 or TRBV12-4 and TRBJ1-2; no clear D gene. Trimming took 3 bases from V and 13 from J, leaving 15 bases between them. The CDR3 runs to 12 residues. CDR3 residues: CASSFRLAVGTF. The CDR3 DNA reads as TGTGCCAGCAGTTTCAGGCTAGCTGTAGGCACCTTC.

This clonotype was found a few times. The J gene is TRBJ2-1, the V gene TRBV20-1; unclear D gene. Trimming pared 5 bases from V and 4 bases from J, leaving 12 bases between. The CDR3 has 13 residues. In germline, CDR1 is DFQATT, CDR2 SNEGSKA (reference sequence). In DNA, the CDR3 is TGCAGTGCTCCACCTAACCAGTACAATGAGCAGTTCTTC. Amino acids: CSAPPNQYNEQFF.

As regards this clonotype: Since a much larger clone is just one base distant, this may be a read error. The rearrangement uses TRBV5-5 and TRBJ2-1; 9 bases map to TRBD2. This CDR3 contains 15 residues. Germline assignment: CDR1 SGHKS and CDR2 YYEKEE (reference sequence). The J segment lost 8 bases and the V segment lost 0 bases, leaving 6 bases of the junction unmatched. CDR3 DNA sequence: TGTGCCAGCAGCTTGGTTAGCGGGAGATACGATGAGCAGTTCTTC. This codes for CASSLVSGRYDEQFF.